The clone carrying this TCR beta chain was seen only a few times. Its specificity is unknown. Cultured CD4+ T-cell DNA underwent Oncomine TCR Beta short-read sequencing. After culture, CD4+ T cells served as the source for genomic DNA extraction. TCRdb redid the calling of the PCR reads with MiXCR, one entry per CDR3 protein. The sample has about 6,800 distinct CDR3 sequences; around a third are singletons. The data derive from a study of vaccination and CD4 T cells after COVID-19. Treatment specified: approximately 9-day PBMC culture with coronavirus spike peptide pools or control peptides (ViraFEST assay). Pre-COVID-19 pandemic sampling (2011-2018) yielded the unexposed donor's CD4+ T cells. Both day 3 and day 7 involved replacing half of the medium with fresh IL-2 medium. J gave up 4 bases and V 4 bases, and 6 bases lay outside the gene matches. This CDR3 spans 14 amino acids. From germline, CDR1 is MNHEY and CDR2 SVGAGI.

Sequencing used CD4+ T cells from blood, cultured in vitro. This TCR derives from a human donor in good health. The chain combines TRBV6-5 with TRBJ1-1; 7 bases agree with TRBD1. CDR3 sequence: CASSLNQGGTEAFF. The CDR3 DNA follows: TGTGCCAGCAGTTTGAATCAGGGGGGCACTGAAGCTTTCTTT.